A selection of T cell receptor beta chains follows, all from one sample in a study of shared clonotypes between healthy human individuals. Profiled with immunoSEQ multiplex PCR; TCRdb holds only in-frame clones, not every one. The sample comprises roughly 1,800,000 clones, less than 95% of which are singletons, and 0.9% to 1.5% rests with the top ten. Sequencing was performed on naive CD8+ T cells sorted from blood. The receptors here all came from a young man in good health. Both conserved end residues are part of each CDR3. The D gene is left open where the match is weak. Not every row has a clone size; where given, it reads once, few, many or a size class.

abundance	v_gene	d_gene	j_gene	CDR3aa	CDR3nt
.	TRBV27	TRBD2	TRBJ2-7	CASSWGGSPTYEQYF	TGTGCCAGCAGTTGGGGGGGGTCACCTACCTACGAGCAGTACTTC
.	TRBV4-3	TRBD1	TRBJ1-3	CASSPYIDRVESGNTIYF	TGCGCCAGCAGCCCATACATTGACAGGGTCGAGTCTGGAAACACCATATATTTT
.	TRBV6-5	.	TRBJ2-1	CASSYAGDNEQFF	TGTGCCAGCAGTTACGCAGGGGACAATGAGCAGTTCTTC
once	TRBV6-1	.	TRBJ1-5	CASSEIEGSNQPQHF	TGTGCCAGCAGTGAAATTGAAGGTAGCAATCAGCCCCAGCATTTT
.	TRBV7-9	.	TRBJ1-2	CASNGANYGYTF	TGTGCCAGCAATGGGGCTAACTATGGCTACACCTTC
once	TRBV6-5	.	TRBJ1-1	CASTLTANTEAFF	TGTGCCAGCACTCTGACAGCGAACACTGAAGCTTTCTTT
.	TRBV5-4	TRBD1	TRBJ2-7	CASSLEPGQPPDEQYF	TGTGCCAGCAGCTTAGAACCGGGACAGCCTCCTGACGAGCAGTACTTC
.	TRBV6-5	.	TRBJ1-1	CASRDGGSGTEAFF	TGTGCCAGCAGGGACGGGGGTTCGGGCACTGAAGCTTTCTTT
.	TRBV7-6	TRBD1	TRBJ2-3	CASSLATAGGGLSTQYF	TGTGCCAGCAGCTTAGCGACAGCAGGGGGCGGCTTGTCTACGCAGTATTTT
.	TRBV5-6	.	TRBJ1-1	CASSLTGVITEAFF	TGTGCCAGCAGCTTAACCGGGGTGATAACTGAAGCTTTCTTT
once	TRBV7-8	.	TRBJ1-1	CASSSLLGTEAFF	TGTGCCAGCAGCTCCCTTCTCGGCACTGAAGCTTTCTTT
.	TRBV19	TRBD1	TRBJ1-2	CASTLTGAAYGYTF	TGTGCCAGTACCCTGACAGGGGCGGCCTATGGCTACACCTTC
.	TRBV4-3	.	TRBJ1-2	CASSHALDSYGYTF	TGCGCCAGCAGCCATGCTTTGGACAGCTATGGCTACACCTTC
.	TRBV6-1	.	TRBJ2-2	CASSDQGLNTGELFF	TGTGCCAGCAGTGACCAGGGACTTAACACCGGGGAGCTGTTTTTT
.	TRBV5-1	TRBD2	TRBJ2-3	CASSLTSGASTDTQYF	TGCGCCAGCAGCTTGACTAGCGGGGCTAGCACAGATACGCAGTATTTT
once	TRBV30	.	TRBJ1-1	CAWSQGVNTEAFF	TGTGCCTGGAGCCAGGGTGTGAACACTGAAGCTTTCTTT
.	TRBV5-1	TRBD1	TRBJ1-1	CASSPQQGVNTEAFF	TGCGCCAGCAGCCCTCAACAGGGGGTGAACACTGAAGCTTTCTTT
.	TRBV27	TRBD1	TRBJ2-7	CASSSVGTGAYEQYF	TGTGCCAGCAGTTCGGTGGGGACAGGGGCTTACGAGCAGTACTTC
.	TRBV7-9	.	TRBJ2-7	CASSLAGLTYEQYF	TGTGCCAGCAGCTTAGCCGGACTAACCTACGAGCAGTACTTC
.	TRBV21-1	.	TRBJ1-1	CASSKRHHRGQYTEAFF	TGTGCCAGCAGCAAAAGGCACCACAGGGGGCAGTACACTGAAGCTTTCTTT
.	TRBV7-8	TRBD1	TRBJ2-5	CASSLAFTGGETQYF	TGTGCCAGCAGCTTAGCGTTTACAGGGGGAGAGACCCAGTACTTC
.	TRBV7-9	TRBD2	TRBJ2-1	CASSPTTSGIGNNEQFF	TGTGCCAGCAGCCCGACGACTAGCGGGATCGGTAACAATGAGCAGTTCTTC
.	TRBV29-1	TRBD1	TRBJ2-1	CSAEGDRAYNEQFF	TGCAGCGCCGAGGGGGACAGGGCATACAATGAGCAGTTCTTC
.	TRBV29-1	.	TRBJ1-1	CSVAANLNTEAFF	TGCAGCGTAGCGGCCAACCTGAACACTGAAGCTTTCTTT
.	TRBV28	TRBD1	TRBJ2-7	CASSLGRQGATYEQYF	TGTGCCAGCAGTTTAGGGCGGCAGGGGGCTACCTACGAGCAGTACTTC
.	TRBV27	.	TRBJ2-3	CASSGEYGRTDTQYF	TGTGCCAGCAGCGGAGAATACGGGCGCACAGATACGCAGTATTTT
.	TRBV6-5	TRBD2	TRBJ2-1	CASSYSPGLANNEQFF	TGTGCCAGCAGTTACTCGCCGGGACTAGCGAACAATGAGCAGTTCTTC
.	TRBV5-4	TRBD2	TRBJ2-7	CASSLAGTSELQYF	TGTGCCAGCAGCTTGGCCGGGACTAGCGAACTGCAGTACTTC
.	TRBV15	TRBD2	TRBJ2-1	CATSRDLGTSGEQFF	TGTGCCACCAGCAGAGATCTCGGGACTAGCGGTGAGCAGTTCTTC
.	TRBV5-1	.	TRBJ1-5	CASSSGALSQTPNQPQHF	TGCGCCAGCAGCTCCGGAGCTTTAAGCCAGACCCCTAATCAGCCCCAGCATTTT
.	TRBV4-1	.	TRBJ1-6	CASSQEEKGPLSSFHF	TGCGCCAGCAGCCAAGAAGAGAAGGGGCCCCTTTCGTCATTCCACTTT
.	TRBV6-6	.	TRBJ1-5	CASSYSRGSGQPQHF	TGTGCCAGCAGTTACTCGAGGGGAAGCGGCCAGCCCCAGCATTTT
.	TRBV4-1	.	TRBJ2-1	CASSPGAREGPGNEQFF	TGCGCCAGCAGCCCCGGGGCCCGCGAAGGACCGGGCAATGAGCAGTTCTTC
.	TRBV6-5	.	TRBJ2-1	CASSYSVGLIHNEQFF	TGTGCCAGCAGTTACTCCGTCGGGCTTATCCACAATGAGCAGTTCTTC
.	TRBV30	TRBD1	TRBJ1-1	CAWSQGAALGTEAFF	TGTGCCTGGTCTCAGGGGGCGGCTTTGGGCACTGAAGCTTTCTTT
.	TRBV6-1	TRBD2	TRBJ2-7	CASSELAGGPSSYEQYF	TGTGCCAGCAGTGAATTGGCGGGGGGCCCAAGCTCCTACGAGCAGTACTTC
once	TRBV5-1	.	TRBJ1-6	CASSLNTASYNSPLHF	TGCGCCAGCAGCTTGAACACCGCCTCGTATAATTCACCCCTCCACTTT
.	TRBV4-1	.	TRBJ2-7	CASSQDRHSSYEQYF	TGCGCCAGCAGCCAAGATCGCCACAGCTCCTACGAGCAGTACTTC
.	TRBV2	.	TRBJ2-3	CASTEGPRARTDTQYF	TGTGCCAGCACCGAAGGGCCTAGAGCTCGCACAGATACGCAGTATTTT
.	TRBV14	.	TRBJ1-2	CASSQDEYLRPAYGYTF	TGTGCCAGCAGCCAAGATGAATACCTCCGACCAGCCTATGGCTACACCTTC
.	TRBV13	.	TRBJ2-7	CASSSRLDLGTEQYF	TGTGCCAGCAGCTCCCGACTAGACCTAGGAACCGAGCAGTACTTC
.	TRBV7-9	TRBD1	TRBJ2-2	CASSSNLGYGTGEAGELFF	TGTGCCAGCAGCTCCAATTTGGGTTACGGGACAGGGGAAGCCGGGGAGCTGTTTTTT
.	TRBV19	.	TRBJ2-7	CASRSSVSYEQYF	TGTGCCAGTAGGAGCAGCGTTTCCTACGAGCAGTACTTC
.	TRBV28	.	TRBJ1-2	CASSLRRGFYGYTF	TGTGCCAGCAGTTTAAGAAGGGGATTTTATGGCTACACCTTC
.	TRBV29-1	.	TRBJ1-1	CSATAGVFGGNTEAFF	TGCAGCGCGACGGCAGGGGTTTTCGGTGGGAACACTGAAGCTTTCTTT
.	TRBV13	.	TRBJ1-6	CASSLGTANYNSPLHF	TGTGCCAGCAGCTTAGGGACAGCGAACTATAATTCACCCCTCCACTTT
.	TRBV6-1	.	TRBJ1-1	CASSARGLVNTEAFF	TGTGCCAGCAGTGCCCGGGGTTTAGTGAACACTGAAGCTTTCTTT
.	TRBV4-3	.	TRBJ2-7	CASSQDLLARYEQYF	TGCGCCAGCAGCCAAGATCTACTAGCCCGATACGAGCAGTACTTC
.	TRBV7-9	TRBD2	TRBJ2-5	CASSLVLGGGAQETQYF	TGTGCCAGCAGCTTAGTCCTTGGCGGGGGAGCCCAAGAGACCCAGTACTTC
.	TRBV6-5	.	TRBJ2-7	CASMWTEGGYEQYF	TGTGCCAGCATGTGGACAGAGGGCGGCTACGAGCAGTACTTC
.	TRBV18	TRBD1	TRBJ1-5	CASSSGQGKQPQHF	TGTGCCAGCTCATCGGGACAGGGCAAGCAGCCCCAGCATTTT
.	TRBV4-1	.	TRBJ2-7	CASSQESWSEQYF	TGCGCCAGCAGCCAAGAGTCCTGGAGCGAGCAGTACTTC
.	TRBV5-1	.	TRBJ1-5	CASSPSFNQPQHF	TGCGCCAGCAGTCCTAGCTTCAATCAGCCCCAGCATTTT